At least ten counts were recorded for the clone carrying this TCR beta chain. The antigen is not known. The CDR3 runs to 15 residues. V was clipped by 2 bases and J by 2 bases, with 12 bases between them. CDR1 is SQVTM, CDR2 ANQGSEA, per germline. This specimen belongs to a study of T-cell reconstitution after alpha-beta-depleted transplantation in children. Unique molecular identifiers were used to barcode this TCRbeta library. One entry per CDR3 protein, called by TCRdb with MiXCR from the PCR reads. The data show about 580,000 distinct CDR3 sequences, with under 25% seen just once and approximately 14% held by the top ten. Overall study results and limits: For some patients, TCRbeta diversity was high at day 60 because of recipient T cells and thymic progenitors that survived.

This receptor was identified in a boy less than two years old who had a stem cell transplant for acute myeloid leukemia, so the T cells may come from the graft donor. V usage is TRBV29-1 and J usage is TRBJ2-2; tentative D call: TRBD1 (5 bases). The sample here was PBMCs, mostly from graft donor cells, taken 360 days after TCRalphabeta/CD19-depleted stem cell transplant. CDR3 protein: CSVEFPRANTGELFF. The DNA of the CDR3 is TGCAGCGTTGAATTCCCCAGGGCAAACACCGGGGAGCTGTTTTTT.